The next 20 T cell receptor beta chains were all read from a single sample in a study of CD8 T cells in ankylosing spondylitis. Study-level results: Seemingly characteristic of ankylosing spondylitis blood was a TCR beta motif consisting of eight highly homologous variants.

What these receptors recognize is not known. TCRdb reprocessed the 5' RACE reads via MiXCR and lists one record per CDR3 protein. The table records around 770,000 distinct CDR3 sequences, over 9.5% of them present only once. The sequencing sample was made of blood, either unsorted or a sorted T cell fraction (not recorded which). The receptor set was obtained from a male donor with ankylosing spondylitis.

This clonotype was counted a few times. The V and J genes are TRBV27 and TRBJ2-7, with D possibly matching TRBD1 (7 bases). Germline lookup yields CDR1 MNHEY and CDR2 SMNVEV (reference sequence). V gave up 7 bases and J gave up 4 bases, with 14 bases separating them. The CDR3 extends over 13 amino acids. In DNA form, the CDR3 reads TGTGCCAGCAAGCGACAGGGAGGATACGAGCAGTACTTC. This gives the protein CASKRQGGYEQYF.

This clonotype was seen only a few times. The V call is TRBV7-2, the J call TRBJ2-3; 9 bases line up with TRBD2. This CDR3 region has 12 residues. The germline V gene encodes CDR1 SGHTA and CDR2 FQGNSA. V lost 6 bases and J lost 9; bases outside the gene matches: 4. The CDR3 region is CASRNLAGTQYF. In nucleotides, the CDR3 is TGTGCCAGCAGGAATCTAGCGGGGACGCAGTATTTT. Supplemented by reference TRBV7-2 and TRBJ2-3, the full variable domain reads GAGVSQSPSNKVTEKGKDVELRCDPISGHTALYWYRQSLGQGLEFLIYFQGNSAPDKSGLPSDRFSAERTGGSVSTLTIQRTQQEDSAVYLCASRNLAGTQYFGPGTRLTVL.

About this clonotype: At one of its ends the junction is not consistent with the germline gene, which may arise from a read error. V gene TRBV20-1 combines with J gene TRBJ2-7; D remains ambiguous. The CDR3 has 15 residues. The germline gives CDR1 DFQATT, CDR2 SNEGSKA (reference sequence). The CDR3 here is CCARRRRLLVAEQYF. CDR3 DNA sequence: TGCTGTGCTCGACGCCGCCGACTCCTAGTCGCCGAGCAGTACTTC.

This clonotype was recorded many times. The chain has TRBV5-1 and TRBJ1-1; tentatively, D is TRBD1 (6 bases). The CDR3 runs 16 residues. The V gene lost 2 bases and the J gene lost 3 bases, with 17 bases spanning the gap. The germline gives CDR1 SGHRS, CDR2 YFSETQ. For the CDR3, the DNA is TGCGCCAGCAGCTTCCTACAGGGCCTACCTCACACTGAAGCTTTCTTT. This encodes CASSFLQGLPHTEAFF.

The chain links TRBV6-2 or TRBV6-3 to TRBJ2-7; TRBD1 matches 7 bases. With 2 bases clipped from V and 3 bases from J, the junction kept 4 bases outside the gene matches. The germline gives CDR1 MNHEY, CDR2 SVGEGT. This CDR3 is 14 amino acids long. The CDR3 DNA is TGTGCCAGCAGTTACCCTGACAGGGTCTACGAGCAGTACTTC. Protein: CASSYPDRVYEQYF.

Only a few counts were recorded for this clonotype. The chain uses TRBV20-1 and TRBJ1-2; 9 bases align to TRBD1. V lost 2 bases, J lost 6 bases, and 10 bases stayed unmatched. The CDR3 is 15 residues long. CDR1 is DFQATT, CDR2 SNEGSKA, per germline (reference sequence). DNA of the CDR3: TGCAGTGCTAGACCAATGACAGGGGGGACGGATGGCTACACCTTC. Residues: CSARPMTGGTDGYTF.

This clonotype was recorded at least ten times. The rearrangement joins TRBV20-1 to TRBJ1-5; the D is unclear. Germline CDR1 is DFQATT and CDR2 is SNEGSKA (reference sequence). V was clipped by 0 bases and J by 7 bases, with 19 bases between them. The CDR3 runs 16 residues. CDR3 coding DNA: TGCAGTGCTAGAGATGAGTTAGTTTTTGGGGTACAGCCCCAGCATTTT. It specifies CSARDELVFGVQPQHF.

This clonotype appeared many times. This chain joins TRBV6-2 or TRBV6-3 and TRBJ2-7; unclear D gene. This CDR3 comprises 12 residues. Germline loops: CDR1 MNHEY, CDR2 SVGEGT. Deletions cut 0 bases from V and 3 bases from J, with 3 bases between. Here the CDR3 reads CASSYSRYEQYF. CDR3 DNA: TGTGCCAGCAGTTACTCGCGCTACGAGCAGTACTTC.

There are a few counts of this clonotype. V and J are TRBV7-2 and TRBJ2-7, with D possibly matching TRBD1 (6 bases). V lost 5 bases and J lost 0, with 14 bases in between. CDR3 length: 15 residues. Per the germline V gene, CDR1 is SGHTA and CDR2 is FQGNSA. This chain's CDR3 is CASSPDRPSSYEQYF. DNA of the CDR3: TGTGCCAGCAGCCCAGACAGGCCCAGCTCCTACGAGCAGTACTTC. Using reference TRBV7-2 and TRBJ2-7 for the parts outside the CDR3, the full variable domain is GAGVSQSPSNKVTEKGKDVELRCDPISGHTALYWYRQSLGQGLEFLIYFQGNSAPDKSGLPSDRFSAERTGGSVSTLTIQRTQQEDSAVYLCASSPDRPSSYEQYFGPGTRLTVT.

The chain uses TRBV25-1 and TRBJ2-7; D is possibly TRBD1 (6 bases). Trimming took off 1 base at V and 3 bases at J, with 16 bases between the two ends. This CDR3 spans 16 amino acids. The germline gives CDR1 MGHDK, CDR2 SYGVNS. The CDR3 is CASSEWSGSRGYEQYF. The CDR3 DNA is TGTGCCAGCAGTGAATGGAGCGGTAGCAGGGGCTACGAGCAGTACTTC.

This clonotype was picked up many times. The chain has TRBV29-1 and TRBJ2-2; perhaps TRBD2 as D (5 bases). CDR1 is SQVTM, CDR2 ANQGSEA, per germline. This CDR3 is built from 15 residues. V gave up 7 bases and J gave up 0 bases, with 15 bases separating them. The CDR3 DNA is TGCAGCGATCCGAGCGGCGATTCGAACACCGGGGAGCTGTTTTTT. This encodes CSDPSGDSNTGELFF.

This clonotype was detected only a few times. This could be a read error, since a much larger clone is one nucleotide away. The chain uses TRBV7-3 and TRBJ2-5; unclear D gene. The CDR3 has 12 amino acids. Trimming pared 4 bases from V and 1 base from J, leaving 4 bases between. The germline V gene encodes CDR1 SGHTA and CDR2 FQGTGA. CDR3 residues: CASSSPQETQYF. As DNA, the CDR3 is TGTGCCAGCAGCTCACCCCAAGAGACCCAGTACTTC. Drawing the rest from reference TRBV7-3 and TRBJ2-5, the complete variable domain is GAGVSQTPSNKVTEKGKYVELRCDPISGHTALYWYRQSLGQGPEFLIYFQGTGAADDSGLPNDRFFAVRPEGSVSTLKIQRTERGDSAVYLCASSSPQETQYFGPGTRLLVL.

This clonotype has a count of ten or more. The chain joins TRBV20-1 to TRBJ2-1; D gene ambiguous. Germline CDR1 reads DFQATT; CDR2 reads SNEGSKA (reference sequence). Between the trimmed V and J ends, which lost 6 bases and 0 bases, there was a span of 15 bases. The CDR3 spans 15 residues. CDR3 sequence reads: CSAGGQFSSYNEQFF. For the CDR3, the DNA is TGCAGTGCCGGCGGCCAATTTAGCTCCTACAATGAGCAGTTCTTC.

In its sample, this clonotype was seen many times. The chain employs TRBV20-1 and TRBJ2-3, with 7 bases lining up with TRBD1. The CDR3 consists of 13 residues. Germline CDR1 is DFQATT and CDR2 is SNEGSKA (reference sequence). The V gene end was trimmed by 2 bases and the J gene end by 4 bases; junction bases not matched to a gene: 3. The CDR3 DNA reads TGCAGTGCTAGACACAGGGGAGCAGATACGCAGTATTTT. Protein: CSARHRGADTQYF.

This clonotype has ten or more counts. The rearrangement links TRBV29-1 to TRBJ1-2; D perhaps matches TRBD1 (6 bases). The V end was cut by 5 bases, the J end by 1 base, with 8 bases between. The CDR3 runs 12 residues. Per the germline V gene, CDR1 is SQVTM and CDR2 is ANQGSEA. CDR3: CSVPRGNYGYTF. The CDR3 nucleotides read TGCAGCGTTCCCAGGGGTAACTATGGCTACACCTTC.

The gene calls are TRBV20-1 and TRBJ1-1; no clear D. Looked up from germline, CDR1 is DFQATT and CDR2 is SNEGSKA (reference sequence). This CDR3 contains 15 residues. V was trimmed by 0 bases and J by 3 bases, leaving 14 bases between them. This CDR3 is CSAREPGRRYTEAFF. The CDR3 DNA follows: TGCAGTGCTAGAGAACCTGGGAGGAGGTACACTGAAGCTTTCTTT.

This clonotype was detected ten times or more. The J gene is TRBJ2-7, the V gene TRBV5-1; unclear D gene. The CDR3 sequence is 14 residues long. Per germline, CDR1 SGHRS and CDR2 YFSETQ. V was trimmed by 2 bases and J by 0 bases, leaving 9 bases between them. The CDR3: CASSFSRSSYEQYF. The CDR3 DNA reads TGCGCCAGCAGCTTTAGCAGGAGCTCCTACGAGCAGTACTTC.

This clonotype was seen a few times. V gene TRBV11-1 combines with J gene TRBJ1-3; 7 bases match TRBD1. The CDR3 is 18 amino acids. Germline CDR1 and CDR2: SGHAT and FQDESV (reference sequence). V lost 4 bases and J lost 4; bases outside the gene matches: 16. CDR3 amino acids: CASSSYTDRKGTGNTIYF. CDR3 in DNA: TGTGCCAGCAGCTCTTACACGGACAGGAAAGGGACCGGAAACACCATATATTTT.

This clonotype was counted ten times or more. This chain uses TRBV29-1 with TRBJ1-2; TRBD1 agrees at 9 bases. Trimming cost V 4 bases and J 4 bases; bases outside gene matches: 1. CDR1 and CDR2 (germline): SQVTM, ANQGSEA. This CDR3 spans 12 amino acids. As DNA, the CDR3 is TGCAGCGTTGGGGGACAGGGCTATGGCTACACCTTC. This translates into CSVGGQGYGYTF.

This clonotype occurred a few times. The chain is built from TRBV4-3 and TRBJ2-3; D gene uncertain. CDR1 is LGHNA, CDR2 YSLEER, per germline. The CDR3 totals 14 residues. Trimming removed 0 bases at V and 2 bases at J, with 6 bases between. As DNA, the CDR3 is TGCGCCAGCAGCCAAGACGTATTCACAGATACGCAGTATTTT. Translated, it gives CASSQDVFTDTQYF.